This T cell receptor (beta chain) stems from a study of Graves' ophthalmopathy and Graves' hyperthyroidism. The study's findings and limits: Ophthalmopathy progression cases were predicted by the model with 70.59% sensitivity and 72% to 80% specificity.

The authors amplified TCR beta CDR3 regions from RNA transcripts. Second-round multiplex PCR came after first-round RT-PCR with HTBI primers. TCRdb redid the calling of the multiplex PCR reads with MiXCR, one entry per CDR3 protein. The sample gives about 640,000 distinct CDR3 sequences, over 40% of which show up once; around 3% is in the top ten. On this clonotype itself: Antigen: not known.

Trimming removed 8 bases from V and 5 bases from J, with 15 bases in between. The CDR3 extends over 13 amino acids. CDR1 and CDR2 from the germline V gene are SGHDN and FVKESK. V usage is TRBV14 and J usage is TRBJ2-5, with D possibly matching TRBD1 (5 bases). Specimen: peripheral blood. The receptor's source is an adult man with Graves' ophthalmopathy. CDR3 coding DNA: TGTGCCAGCTCACCAGCAGGGTTCGAGACCCAGTACTTC. It translates to CASSPAGFETQYF. Complete variable domain (other parts from reference TRBV14 and TRBJ2-5): EAGVTQFPSHSVIEKGQTVTLRCDPISGHDNLYWYRRVMGKEIKFLLHFVKESKQDESGMPNNRFLAERTGGTYSTLKVQPAELEDSGVYFCASSPAGFETQYFGPGTRLLVL.